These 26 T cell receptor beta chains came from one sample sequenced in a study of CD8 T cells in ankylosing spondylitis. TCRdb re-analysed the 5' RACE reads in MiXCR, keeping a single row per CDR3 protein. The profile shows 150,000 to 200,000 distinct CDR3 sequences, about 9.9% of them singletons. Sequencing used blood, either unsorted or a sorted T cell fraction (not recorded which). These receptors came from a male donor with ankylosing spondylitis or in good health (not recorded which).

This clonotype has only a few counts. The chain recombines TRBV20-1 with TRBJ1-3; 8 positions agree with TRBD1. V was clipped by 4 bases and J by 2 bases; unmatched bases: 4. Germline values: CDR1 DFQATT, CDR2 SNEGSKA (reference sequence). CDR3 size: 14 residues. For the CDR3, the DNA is TGCAGTGCTATGAAGACAGGGGCTGGAAACACCATATATTTT. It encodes CSAMKTGAGNTIYF.

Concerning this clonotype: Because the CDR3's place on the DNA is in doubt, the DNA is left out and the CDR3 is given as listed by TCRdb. The CDR3 is CISVPEATGTSGGAYNEQFF. This rearrangement joins TRBV7-5 to TRBJ2-1; the table's D call, TRBD2, has no DNA check behind it. TRBV7-5 counts as a pseudogene. The length of the CDR3 is 20 amino acids, counting both ends.

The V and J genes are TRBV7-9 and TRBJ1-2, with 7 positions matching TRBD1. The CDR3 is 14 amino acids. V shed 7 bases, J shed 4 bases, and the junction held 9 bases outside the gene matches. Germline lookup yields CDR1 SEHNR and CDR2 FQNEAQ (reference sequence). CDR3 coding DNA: TGTGCCAGCACCATCGGACAGGACCTCTATGGCTACACCTTC. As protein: CASTIGQDLYGYTF. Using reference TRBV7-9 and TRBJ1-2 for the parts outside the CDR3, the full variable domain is DTGVSQNPRHKITKRGQNVTFRCDPISEHNRLYWYRQTLGQGPEFLTYFQNEAQLEKSRLLSDRFSAERPKGSFSTLEIQRTEQGDSAMYLCASTIGQDLYGYTFGSGTRLTVV.

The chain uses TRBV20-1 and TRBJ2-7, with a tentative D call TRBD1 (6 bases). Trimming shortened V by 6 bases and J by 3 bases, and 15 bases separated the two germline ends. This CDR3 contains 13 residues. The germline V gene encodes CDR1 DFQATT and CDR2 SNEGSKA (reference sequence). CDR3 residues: CSAYRDNFYEQYF. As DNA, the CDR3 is TGCAGTGCGTACCGGGACAATTTCTACGAGCAGTACTTC.

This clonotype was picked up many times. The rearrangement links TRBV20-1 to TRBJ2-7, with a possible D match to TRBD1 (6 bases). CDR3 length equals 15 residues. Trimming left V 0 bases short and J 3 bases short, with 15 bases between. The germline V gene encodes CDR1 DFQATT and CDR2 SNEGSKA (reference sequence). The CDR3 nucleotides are TGCAGTGCTAGAGATGTAAGGGACACCTACTACGAGCAGTACTTC. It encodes CSARDVRDTYYEQYF.

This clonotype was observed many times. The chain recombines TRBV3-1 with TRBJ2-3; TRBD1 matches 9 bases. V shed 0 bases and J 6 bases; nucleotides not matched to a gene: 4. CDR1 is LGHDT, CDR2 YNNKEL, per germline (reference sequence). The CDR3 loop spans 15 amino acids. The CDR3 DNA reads TGTGCCAGCAGCCAAGATGGACAGGGGTGGGATACGCAGTATTTT. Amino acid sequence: CASSQDGQGWDTQYF.

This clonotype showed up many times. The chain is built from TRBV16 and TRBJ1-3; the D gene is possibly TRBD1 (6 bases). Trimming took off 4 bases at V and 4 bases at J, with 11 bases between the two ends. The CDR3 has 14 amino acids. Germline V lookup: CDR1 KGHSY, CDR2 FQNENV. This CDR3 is CASSPSGTGNTIYF. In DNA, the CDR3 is TGTGCCAGCAGCCCGTCCGGGACAGGAAACACCATATATTTT.

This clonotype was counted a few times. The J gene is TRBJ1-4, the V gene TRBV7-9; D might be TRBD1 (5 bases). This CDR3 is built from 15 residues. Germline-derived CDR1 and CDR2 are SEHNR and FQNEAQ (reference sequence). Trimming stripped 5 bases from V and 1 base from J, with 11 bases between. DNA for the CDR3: TGTGCCAGCAGCGTCCTCGGGGGAACTAATGAAAAACTGTTTTTT. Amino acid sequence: CASSVLGGTNEKLFF.

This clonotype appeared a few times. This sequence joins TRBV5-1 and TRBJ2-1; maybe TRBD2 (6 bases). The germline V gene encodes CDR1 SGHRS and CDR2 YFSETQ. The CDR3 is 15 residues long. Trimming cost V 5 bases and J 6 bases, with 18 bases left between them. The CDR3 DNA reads TGCGCCAGCAGGACGGCTAGCGTGGGAGCCAATGAGCAGTTCTTC. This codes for CASRTASVGANEQFF.

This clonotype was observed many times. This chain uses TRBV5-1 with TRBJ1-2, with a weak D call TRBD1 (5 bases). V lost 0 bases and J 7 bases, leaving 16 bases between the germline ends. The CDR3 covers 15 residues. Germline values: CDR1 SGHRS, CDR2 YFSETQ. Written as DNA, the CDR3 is TGCGCCAGCAGCTTGGGGGACGGATCTTCTCTTGGCTACACCTTC. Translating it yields CASSLGDGSSLGYTF.

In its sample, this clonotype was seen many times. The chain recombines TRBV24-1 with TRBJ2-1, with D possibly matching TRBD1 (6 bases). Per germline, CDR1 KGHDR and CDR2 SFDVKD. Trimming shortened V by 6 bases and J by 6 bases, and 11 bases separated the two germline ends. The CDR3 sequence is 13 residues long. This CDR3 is CATSTTGANEQFF. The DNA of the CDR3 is TGTGCCACCAGTACGACAGGAGCCAATGAGCAGTTCTTC.

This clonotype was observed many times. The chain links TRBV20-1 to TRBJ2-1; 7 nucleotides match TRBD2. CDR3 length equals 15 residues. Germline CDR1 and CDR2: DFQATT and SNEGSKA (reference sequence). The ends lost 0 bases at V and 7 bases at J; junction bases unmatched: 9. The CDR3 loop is CSARDRVTSSNEQFF. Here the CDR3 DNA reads TGCAGTGCTAGAGATCGTGTGACTAGCTCGAATGAGCAGTTCTTC.

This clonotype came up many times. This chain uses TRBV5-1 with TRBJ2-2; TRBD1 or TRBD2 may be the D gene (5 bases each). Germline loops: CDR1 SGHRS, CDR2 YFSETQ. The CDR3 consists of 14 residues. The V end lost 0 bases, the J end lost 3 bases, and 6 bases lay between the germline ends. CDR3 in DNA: TGCGCCAGCAGCTTGGGAGGGGACACCGGGGAGCTGTTTTTT. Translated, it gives CASSLGGDTGELFF.

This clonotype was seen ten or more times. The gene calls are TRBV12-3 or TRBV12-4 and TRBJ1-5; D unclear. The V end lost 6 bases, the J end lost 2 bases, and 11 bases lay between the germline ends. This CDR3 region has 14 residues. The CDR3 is CASRISRGNQPQHF. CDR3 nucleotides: TGTGCCAGCAGGATCTCACGGGGCAATCAGCCCCAGCATTTT.

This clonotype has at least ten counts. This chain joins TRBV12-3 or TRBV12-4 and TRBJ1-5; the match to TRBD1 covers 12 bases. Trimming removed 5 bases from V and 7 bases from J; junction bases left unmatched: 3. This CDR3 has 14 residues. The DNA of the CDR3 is TGTGCCAGCAGTGGGACAGGGGGCGCGCAGCCCCAGCATTTT. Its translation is CASSGTGGAQPQHF.

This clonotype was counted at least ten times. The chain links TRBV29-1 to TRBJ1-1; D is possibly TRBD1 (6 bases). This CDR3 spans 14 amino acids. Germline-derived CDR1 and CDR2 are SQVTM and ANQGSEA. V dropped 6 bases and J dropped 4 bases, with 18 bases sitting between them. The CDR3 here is CSVTLGGFGTEAFF. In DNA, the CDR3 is TGCAGCGTAACGTTGGGGGGCTTTGGCACTGAAGCTTTCTTT.

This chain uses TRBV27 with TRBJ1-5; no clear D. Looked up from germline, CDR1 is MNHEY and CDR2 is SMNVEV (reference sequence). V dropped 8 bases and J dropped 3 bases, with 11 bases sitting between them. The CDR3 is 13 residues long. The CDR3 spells CASGQSDNQPQHF. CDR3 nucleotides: TGTGCCAGCGGGCAGTCTGACAATCAGCCCCAGCATTTT.

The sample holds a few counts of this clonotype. The CDR3 DNA is TGTGCCAGTAGTATAGGTCAGGGGGGGAATCAGCCCCAGCATTTT. Amino acid sequence: CASSIGQGGNQPQHF. This chain connects TRBV19 to TRBJ1-5; 7 bases fit TRBD1. The CDR3 sequence is 15 residues long. V trimming: 1 base; J trimming: 4 bases; junction bases outside the gene matches: 4. Germline loops: CDR1 LNHDA, CDR2 SQIVND (reference sequence).

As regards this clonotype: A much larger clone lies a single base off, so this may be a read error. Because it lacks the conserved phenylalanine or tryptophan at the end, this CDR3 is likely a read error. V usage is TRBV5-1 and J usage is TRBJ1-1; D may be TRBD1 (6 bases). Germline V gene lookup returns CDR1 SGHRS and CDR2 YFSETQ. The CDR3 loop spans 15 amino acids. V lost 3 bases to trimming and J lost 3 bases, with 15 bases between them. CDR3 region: CASSWAGTSHTEAFL. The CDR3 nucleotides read TGCGCCAGCAGCTGGGCCGGGACATCCCACACTGAAGCTTTCCTT.

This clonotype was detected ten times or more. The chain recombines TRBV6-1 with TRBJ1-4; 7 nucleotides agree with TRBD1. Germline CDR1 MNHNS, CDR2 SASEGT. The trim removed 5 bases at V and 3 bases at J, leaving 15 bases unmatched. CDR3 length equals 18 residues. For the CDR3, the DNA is TGTGCCAGCAGTCTTATCGGGACAGCCAGGAGACCTAATGAAAAACTGTTTTTT. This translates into CASSLIGTARRPNEKLFF.

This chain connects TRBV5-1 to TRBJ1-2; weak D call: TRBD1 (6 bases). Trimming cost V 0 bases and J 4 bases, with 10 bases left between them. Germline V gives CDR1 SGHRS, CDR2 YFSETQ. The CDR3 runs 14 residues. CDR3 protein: CASSLEGVSYGYTF. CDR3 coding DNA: TGCGCCAGCAGCTTGGAGGGGGTATCCTATGGCTACACCTTC.

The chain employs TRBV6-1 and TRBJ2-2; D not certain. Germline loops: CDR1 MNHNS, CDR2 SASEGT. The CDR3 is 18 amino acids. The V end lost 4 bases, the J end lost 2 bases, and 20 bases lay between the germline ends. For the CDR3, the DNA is TGTGCCAGCAGTGTTGGAAGGGTCCCATGGGCAAACACCGGGGAGCTGTTTTTT. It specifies CASSVGRVPWANTGELFF.

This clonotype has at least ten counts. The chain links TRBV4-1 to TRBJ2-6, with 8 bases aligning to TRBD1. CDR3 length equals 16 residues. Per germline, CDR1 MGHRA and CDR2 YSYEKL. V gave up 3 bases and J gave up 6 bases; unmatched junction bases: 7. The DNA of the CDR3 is TGCGCCAGCAGCCACCTTGGACAGGGATCGGCCAACGTCCTGACTTTC. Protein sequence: CASSHLGQGSANVLTF.

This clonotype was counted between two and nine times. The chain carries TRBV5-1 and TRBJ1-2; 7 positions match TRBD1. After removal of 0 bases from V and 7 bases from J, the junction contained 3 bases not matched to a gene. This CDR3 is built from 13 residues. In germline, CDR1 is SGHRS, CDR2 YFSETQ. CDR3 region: CASSLDPGGGYTF. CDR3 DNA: TGCGCCAGCAGCTTGGACCCAGGGGGTGGCTACACCTTC.

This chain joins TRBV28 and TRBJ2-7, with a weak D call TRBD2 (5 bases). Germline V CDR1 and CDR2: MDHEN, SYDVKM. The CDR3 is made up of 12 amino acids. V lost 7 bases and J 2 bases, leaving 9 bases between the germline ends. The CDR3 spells CASTTTPYEQYF. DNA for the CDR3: TGTGCCAGCACGACTACCCCCTACGAGCAGTACTTC.

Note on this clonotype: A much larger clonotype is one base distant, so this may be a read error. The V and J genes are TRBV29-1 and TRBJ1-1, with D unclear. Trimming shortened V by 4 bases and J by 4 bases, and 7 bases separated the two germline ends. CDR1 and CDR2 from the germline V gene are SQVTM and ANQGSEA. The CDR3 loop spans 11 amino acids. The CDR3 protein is CSVAISTEAFF. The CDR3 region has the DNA TGCAGCGTTGCAATATCCACTGAAGCTTTCTTT.